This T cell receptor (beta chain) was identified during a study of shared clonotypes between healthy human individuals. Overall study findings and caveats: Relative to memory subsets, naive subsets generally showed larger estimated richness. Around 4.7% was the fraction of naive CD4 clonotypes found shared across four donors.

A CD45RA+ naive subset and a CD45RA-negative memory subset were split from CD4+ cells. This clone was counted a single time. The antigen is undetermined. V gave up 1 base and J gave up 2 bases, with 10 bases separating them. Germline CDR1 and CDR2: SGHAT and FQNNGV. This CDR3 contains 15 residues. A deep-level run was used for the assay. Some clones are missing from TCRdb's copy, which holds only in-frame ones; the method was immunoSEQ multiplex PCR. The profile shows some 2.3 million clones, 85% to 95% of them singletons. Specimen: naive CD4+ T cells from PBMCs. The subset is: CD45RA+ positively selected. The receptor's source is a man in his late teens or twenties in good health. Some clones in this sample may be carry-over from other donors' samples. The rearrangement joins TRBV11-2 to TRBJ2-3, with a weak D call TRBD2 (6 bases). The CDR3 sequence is CASSLAGAFTDTQYF. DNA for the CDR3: TGTGCCAGCAGCTTAGCGGGAGCCTTCACAGATACGCAGTATTTT.